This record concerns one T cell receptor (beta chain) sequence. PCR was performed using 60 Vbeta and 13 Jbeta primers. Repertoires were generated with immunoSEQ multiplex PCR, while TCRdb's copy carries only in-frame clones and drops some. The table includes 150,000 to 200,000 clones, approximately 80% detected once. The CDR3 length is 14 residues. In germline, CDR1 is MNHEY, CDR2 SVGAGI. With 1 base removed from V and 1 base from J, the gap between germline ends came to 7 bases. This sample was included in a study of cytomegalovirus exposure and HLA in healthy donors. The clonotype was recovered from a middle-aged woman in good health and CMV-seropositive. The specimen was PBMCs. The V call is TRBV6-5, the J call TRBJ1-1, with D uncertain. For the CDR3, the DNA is TGTGCCAGCAGTTACTACCCCGGGAACACTGAAGCTTTCTTT. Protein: CASSYYPGNTEAFF.